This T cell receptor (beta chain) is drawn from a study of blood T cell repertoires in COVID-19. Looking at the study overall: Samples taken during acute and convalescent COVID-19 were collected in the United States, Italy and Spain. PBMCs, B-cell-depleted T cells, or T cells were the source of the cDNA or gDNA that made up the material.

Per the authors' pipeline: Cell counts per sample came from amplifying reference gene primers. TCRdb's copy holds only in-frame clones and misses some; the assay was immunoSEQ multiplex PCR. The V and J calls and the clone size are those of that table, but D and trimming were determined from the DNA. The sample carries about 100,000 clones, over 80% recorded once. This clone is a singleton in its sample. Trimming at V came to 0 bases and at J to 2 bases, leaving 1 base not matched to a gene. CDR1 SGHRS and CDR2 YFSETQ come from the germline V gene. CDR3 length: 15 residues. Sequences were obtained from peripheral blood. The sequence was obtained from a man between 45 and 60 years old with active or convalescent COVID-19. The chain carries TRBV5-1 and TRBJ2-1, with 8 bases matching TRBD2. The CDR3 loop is CASSLGAGAYNEQFF. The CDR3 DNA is TGCGCCAGCAGCTTGGGAGCGGGAGCCTACAATGAGCAGTTCTTC.